Reported below is one T cell receptor (beta chain). The clone's antigen remains unknown. No much larger clonotype is one base removed from it; base qualities were not supplied. The time point label, read with the paper, signifies: cells obtained before transplantation from donor or recipient. CD3+CD4+ and CD3+CD8+ populations were FACS-sorted from unstimulated pre-transplant donor and recipient cells taken from spleen or lymph nodes. The CDR3 sequence holds 15 residues, the cysteine and phenylalanine included. The entry retains the CDR3 DNA only, 45 bases that are in frame from base 1. In the germline V gene, CDR1 corresponds to SGHAT and CDR2 to FQNNGV. Germline trimming: 1 base from V, 3 bases from J; junction bases outside gene matches: 6. The library relied on the immunoSEQ multiplex PCR assay. For most patients, genomic DNA was isolated with the Qiagen DNeasy Blood and Tissue Kit and shipped frozen to Adaptive Biotechnologies for TCR sequencing. High-throughput TCR-beta CDR3 sequencing of genomic DNA from most patients was performed by Adaptive Biotechnologies. The study's own analysis went as follows. Adaptive's ImmunoSEQ software was the source of the TCR sequencing data for 15 to 20 patients, while a few other patients were processed with MiXCR and VDJtools. CD4 versus CD8 sorting errors were corrected by removing sequences found in both subsets at a frequency ratio below 5:1. CDR3 nucleotide sequences shared between donor and recipient were removed because the origin of such sequences could not be assigned. To be classed as alloreactive, a clone needed at least 2-fold expansion over unstimulated cells and a minimum CFSE-low frequency of 0.002% (template counts) or 0.001% (read counts). A clone was considered mappable if detected in the sequenced pre-transplant spleen, lymph node, or MLR CFSE-low populations of the donor or recipient. Cumulative frequency of alloreactive clones was calculated as a percentage of all sequences weighted by copy number. TCRdb took this table from immuneACCESS and kept in-frame rearrangements with V and J called. Such tables lack part of the clones; where checked against another copy, unresolved V genes explain under half of the gap, and the rest is unexplained. That table gives V, J and clone size, and the DNA gave D and trimming. The sample yields about 61,000 clones; roughly 93% were counted once. The ten biggest clones cover about 0.41% of the sample.

The data were obtained in a study of graft-versus-host responses after intestinal transplantation (TCRdb year 2021). Describing the broader study: The transplants that recipients received were multivisceral, liver-intestinal, or isolated intestinal. After intestinal transplantation, graft-versus-host and host-versus-graft alloreactive T cell clones were followed in the graft, circulation and bone marrow using bulk TCR-beta CDR3 sequencing. A cohort of around 25 intestinal transplant recipients, including one retransplant, was enrolled, and a few patients lacking pretransplant specimens were excluded. Alloreactive clones were identified by sequencing pre-transplant mixed lymphocyte reaction products and comparing these products with unstimulated pre-transplant donor and recipient T cells. Donor T cell macrochimerism was defined as a peak of at least 4% donor T cells among recipient peripheral blood mononuclear cells. Rather than being sequenced by the commercial service, samples from a few later patients were sequenced in-house on an Illumina MiSeq and processed with MiXCR. Every recipient was given anti-thymocyte globulin induction, then maintenance tacrolimus and steroids for approximately 3 years. Here is what the overall study found, with its caveats: The conclusions were limited by the relatively low number and heterogeneity of the intestinal transplant patients. GvH clones were detected in recipient bone marrow, and some appeared earlier in ileal mucosa or blood, consistent with an intestinal mucosal origin. Patients with donor T cell macrochimerism had high GvH to HvG T cell clonal ratios in their allografts. Peak levels of circulating GvH clones were associated with declines in HvG clones early after transplant.

Sample: unstimulated CD4+ T cells sorted from spleen or lymph node cells, taken before transplant. The chain is encoded by TRBV11-2 joined to TRBJ2-7, with 7 middle bases fitting TRBD2. The sequence derives from a human donor who was the organ donor for an intestinal transplant. The DNA sequence follows: TGTGCCAGCAGCTTAGGGTCTAGCGGTTTCTACGAGCAGTACTTC. Translated, this is CASSLGSSGFYEQYF.